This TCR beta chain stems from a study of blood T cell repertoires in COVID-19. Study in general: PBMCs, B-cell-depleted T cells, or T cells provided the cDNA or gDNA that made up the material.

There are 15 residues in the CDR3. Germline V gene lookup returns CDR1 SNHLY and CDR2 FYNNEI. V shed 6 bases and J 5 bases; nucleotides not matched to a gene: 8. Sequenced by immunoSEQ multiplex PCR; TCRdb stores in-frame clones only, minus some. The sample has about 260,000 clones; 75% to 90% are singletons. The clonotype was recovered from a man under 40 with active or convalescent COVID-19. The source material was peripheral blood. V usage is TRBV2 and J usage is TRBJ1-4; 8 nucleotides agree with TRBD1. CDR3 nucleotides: TGTGCCAGCAGGTACACAGGGGGACTAAATGAAAAACTGTTTTTT. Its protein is CASRYTGGLNEKLFF.